Here is one T cell receptor (beta chain) with its context. The antigen is unknown. The nonmyeloablative bone marrow transplants came from related graft donors, with transient mixed chimerism. CD4+CD25+CD127- Tregs, CD4+CD25- non-Tregs, CD4 and CD8 cells were sorted. Generated by immunoSEQ multiplex PCR, the TCRdb table keeps only in-frame clones and is missing some. The profile shows about 90,000 clones, 93% of them singletons. This CDR3 region has 16 residues. V shed 3 bases and J shed 7 bases, with 23 bases lying between them. Germline CDR1 SGHDT, CDR2 YYEEEE. The source of the sample is a study of Tregs in tolerant kidney transplant recipients. Study-wide results and caveats: Changing PCR primers prevented nucleotide comparison between some patients' samples.

This TCR derives from a human patient who received a combined kidney and bone marrow transplant. Some T cells may have originated in the graft donor. The genes are TRBV5-6 and TRBJ2-7; D is uncertain. This specimen consisted of CD4+ T cells from blood (PBMCs), obtained 12 months after the transplant. CDR3 sequence reads: CASSSLPWQSFGEQYF. CDR3 coding DNA: TGTGCCAGCAGCTCGCTGCCGTGGCAGTCCTTCGGGGAGCAGTACTTC. Drawing the rest from reference TRBV5-6 and TRBJ2-7, the complete variable domain is DAGVTQSPTHLIKTRGQQVTLRCSPKSGHDTVSWYQQALGQGPQFIFQYYEEEERQRGNFPDRFSGHQFPNYSSELNVNALLLGDSALYLCASSSLPWQSFGEQYFGPGTRLTVT.